This T cell receptor beta chain was profiled in a study of blood T cell repertoires in COVID-19. Study-level background: T cells, B-cell-depleted T cells, or PBMCs provided the cDNA or gDNA that served as material.

Produced via immunoSEQ multiplex PCR; TCRdb's table is partial and in-frame only. The table has under 300,000 clones, 84% seen once; the top ten hold over 1.3%. The CDR3 covers 13 residues. The germline V gene encodes CDR1 MDHEN and CDR2 SYDVKM. The V end lost 5 bases, the J end lost 4 bases, and 12 bases lay between the germline ends. The V and J genes are TRBV28 and TRBJ2-7; D remains ambiguous. This sequence originates from a human donor with COVID-19, enrolled during active disease. The donor label of this sample is uncertain. The sample consisted of peripheral blood. CDR3 residues: CASSAPSRYEQYF. CDR3 sequence (DNA): TGTGCCAGCAGTGCCCCATCTCGGTACGAGCAGTACTTC.